This T cell receptor (beta chain) originates from a study of tumor-infiltrating lymphocytes in localized non-small cell lung cancer. Across the study: From each patient, both tumor and uninvolved lung, non-adjacent to tumor, were sampled.

TCRdb's copy holds only in-frame clones and misses some; the assay was immunoSEQ multiplex PCR. Here the sample spans about 16,000 clones, 70% to 75% being singletons. On this clone itself: As yet, its antigen is unknown.

Study findings and constraints: Different pieces of the same tissue went to different assays, confounding technical variation with intratumor heterogeneity. Not all patients were TCR sequenced, owing to tissue quantity. Compared with uninvolved lung, tumors showed higher T cell infiltration by TCRbeta sequencing.

The CDR3 has 12 amino acids. Trimming removed 4 bases from V and 3 bases from J, with 10 bases in between. CDR1 GTSNPN and CDR2 SVGIG come from the germline V gene (reference sequence). The genes are TRBV30 and TRBJ2-7; D remains unclear. Sequenced: lung tumor tissue. The sequence was obtained from a human donor with non-small cell lung cancer. CDR3 sequence reads: CAWTGLDYEQYF. CDR3 DNA: TGTGCCTGGACCGGGTTGGACTACGAGCAGTACTTC.